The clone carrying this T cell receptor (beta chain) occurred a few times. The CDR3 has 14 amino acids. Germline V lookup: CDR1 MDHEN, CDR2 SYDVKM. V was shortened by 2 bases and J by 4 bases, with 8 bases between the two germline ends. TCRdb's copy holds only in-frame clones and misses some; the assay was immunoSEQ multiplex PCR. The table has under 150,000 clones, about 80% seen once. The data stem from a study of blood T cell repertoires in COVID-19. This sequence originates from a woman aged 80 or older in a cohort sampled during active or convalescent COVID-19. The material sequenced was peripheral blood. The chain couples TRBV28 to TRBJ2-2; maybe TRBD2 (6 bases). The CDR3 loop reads CASSLQAGTGELFF. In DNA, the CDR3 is TGTGCCAGCAGTTTACAAGCGGGCACCGGGGAGCTGTTTTTT.